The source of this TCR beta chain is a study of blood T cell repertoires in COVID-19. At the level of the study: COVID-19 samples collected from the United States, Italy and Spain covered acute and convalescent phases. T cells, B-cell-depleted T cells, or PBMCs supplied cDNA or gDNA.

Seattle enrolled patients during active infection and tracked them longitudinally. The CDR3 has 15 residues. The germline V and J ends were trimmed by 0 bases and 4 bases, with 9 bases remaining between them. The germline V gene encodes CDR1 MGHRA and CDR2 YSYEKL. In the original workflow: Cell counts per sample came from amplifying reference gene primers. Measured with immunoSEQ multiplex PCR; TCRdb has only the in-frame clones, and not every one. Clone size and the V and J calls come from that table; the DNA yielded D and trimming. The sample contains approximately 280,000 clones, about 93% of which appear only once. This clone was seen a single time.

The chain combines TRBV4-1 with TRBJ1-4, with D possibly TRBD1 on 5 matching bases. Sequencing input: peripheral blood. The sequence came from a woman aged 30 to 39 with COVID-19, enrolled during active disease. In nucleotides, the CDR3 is TGCGCCAGCAGCCAAGAAAACAGGTTTAATGAAAAACTGTTTTTT. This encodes CASSQENRFNEKLFF.